The 31 T cell receptor beta chains presented below share a single source sample, sequenced in a study of blood T cell repertoires in COVID-19. Profiling relied on immunoSEQ multiplex PCR, and the TCRdb table lists in-frame clones only, not all of them. Of fewer than 300,000 clones in the sample, approximately 81% are singletons; the top ten hold roughly 2.7%. The specimen sequenced was PBMCs or T cells enriched from blood (not recorded which). These receptors were collected from a woman aged 45 to 65 who had recovered from COVID-19.

In its sample, this clone was seen once. The rearrangement uses TRBV7-9 and TRBJ2-7; 9 positions agree with TRBD1. The V gene end was trimmed by 0 bases and the J gene end by 3 bases; junction bases not matched to a gene: 6. The V gene's germline CDR1 is SEHNR and CDR2 FQNEAQ (reference sequence). The CDR3 loop spans 16 amino acids. The CDR3 sequence is CASSLAPEDRGYEQYF. In DNA form, the CDR3 reads TGTGCCAGCAGCTTAGCGCCGGAGGACAGGGGCTACGAGCAGTACTTC.

The chain employs TRBV6-4 and TRBJ2-1; 11 nucleotides line up with TRBD2. Germline CDR1 MRHNA, CDR2 SNTAGT. The CDR3 has 15 amino acids. V dropped 6 bases and J dropped 9; count of bases not matched to a gene: 10. CDR3 sequence (DNA): TGTGCCAGCAGCCCGGGAACTAGCGGGAGTAGTGAGCAGTTCTTC. Amino acids: CASSPGTSGSSEQFF.

V and J are TRBV14 and TRBJ2-7; maybe TRBD2 (5 bases). This CDR3 region has 15 residues. V was clipped by 1 base and J by 3 bases, with 13 bases between them. CDR1 and CDR2 (germline): SGHDN, FVKESK. CDR3 DNA sequence: TGTGCCAGCAGCCAAGTTGGTGACTACATCTACGAGCAGTACTTC. Translated, it gives CASSQVGDYIYEQYF.

The V call is TRBV11-2, the J call TRBJ1-1; 7 bases match TRBD1. CDR1 and CDR2 (germline): SGHAT, FQNNGV. V gave up 4 bases and J gave up 0 bases; unmatched junction bases: 5. The CDR3 runs 15 residues. The CDR3 sequence is CASSSTGQMNTEAFF. The CDR3 coding sequence is TGTGCCAGCAGCTCAACGGGACAGATGAACACTGAAGCTTTCTTT.

The chain links TRBV10-2 to TRBJ1-2; D uncertain. CDR3 size: 12 residues. V lost 2 bases to trimming and J lost 5 bases, with 6 bases between them. Germline assignment: CDR1 WSHSY and CDR2 SAAADI. CDR3: CASSETGYGYTF. The DNA for the CDR3 is TGCGCCAGCAGTGAGACCGGTTATGGCTACACCTTC.

The chain couples TRBV14 to TRBJ1-4; D ambiguous. CDR3 size: 12 residues. The V gene lost 4 bases and the J gene lost 5 bases, with 5 bases spanning the gap. Germline V CDR1 and CDR2: SGHDN, FVKESK. Written as DNA, the CDR3 is TGTGCCAGCAGCCGTGGCAATGAAAAACTGTTTTTT. The encoded protein is CASSRGNEKLFF.

The rearrangement links TRBV9 to TRBJ1-2; 8 bases agree with TRBD1. CDR1 and CDR2 from the germline V gene are SGDLS and YYNGEE. V was pared by 0 bases and J by 7 bases, with 8 bases of the junction left unmatched. The CDR3 totals 15 residues. The CDR3 region is CASSVETGAGVGYTF. The CDR3 nucleotides are TGTGCCAGCAGCGTAGAGACAGGGGCTGGAGTTGGCTACACCTTC.

This clone was recorded a few times. The chain has TRBV4-3 and TRBJ2-7; D remains ambiguous. This CDR3 contains 15 residues. V was trimmed by 0 bases and J by 2 bases, leaving 11 bases between them. CDR1 and CDR2 (germline): LGHNA, YSLEER. The DNA for the CDR3 is TGCGCCAGCAGCCAAGACACCATGCGAACCTACGAGCAGTACTTC. Translation gives CASSQDTMRTYEQYF.

This clone is a singleton in its sample. The V gene is TRBV5-6, the J gene TRBJ2-7, with 9 bases lining up with TRBD2. Unmatched junction bases numbered 9, after V lost 4 bases and J lost 4 bases. The CDR3 is 15 amino acids. Germline CDR1 reads SGHDT; CDR2 reads YYEEEE. The CDR3 sequence: CASSPWGLATYEQYF. CDR3 sequence (DNA): TGTGCCAGCAGCCCGTGGGGACTAGCTACGTACGAGCAGTACTTC.

The V and J genes are TRBV28 and TRBJ2-3; D may be TRBD2 (7 bases). Germline V gene data show CDR1 as MDHEN and CDR2 as SYDVKM. CDR3 size: 15 residues. The germline V and J ends were trimmed by 3 bases and 1 base, with 11 bases remaining between them. The CDR3: CASSFRGAGTDTQYF. In nucleotides, the CDR3 is TGTGCCAGCAGTTTCCGGGGGGCGGGCACAGATACGCAGTATTTT.

The V call is TRBV30, the J call TRBJ1-4; TRBD1 aligns across 8 bases. Looked up from germline, CDR1 is GTSNPN and CDR2 is SVGIG (reference sequence). V gave up 1 base and J gave up 8 bases; unmatched junction bases: 6. The CDR3 length is 14 residues. The CDR3 is CAWSGRTGREKLFF. In nucleotides, the CDR3 is TGTGCCTGGAGTGGAAGGACAGGGCGCGAAAAACTGTTTTTT.

The V gene is TRBV19, the J gene TRBJ1-2; 9 bases align to TRBD1. This CDR3 has 15 residues. Germline loops: CDR1 LNHDA, CDR2 SQIVND (reference sequence). V gave up 4 bases and J gave up 6 bases; unmatched junction bases: 9. CDR3 bases: TGTGCCAGTAGTACCGTAACAGGGGGCGTCGATGGCTACACCTTC. Protein sequence: CASSTVTGGVDGYTF.

V is TRBV11-2 and J is TRBJ2-1, with D possibly TRBD2 on 6 matching bases. In germline, CDR1 is SGHAT, CDR2 FQNNGV. V was trimmed by 5 bases and J by 9 bases, leaving 11 bases between them. This CDR3 is 12 amino acids long. The CDR3 protein is CASSGAGPEQFF. The DNA for the CDR3 is TGTGCCAGCAGCGGTGCGGGGCCTGAGCAGTTCTTC. The complete variable domain, with remaining parts taken from reference TRBV11-2 and TRBJ2-1, reads EAGVAQSPRYKIIEKRQSVAFWCNPISGHATLYWYQQILGQGPKLLIQFQNNGVVDDSQLPKDRFSAERLKGVDSTLKIQPAKLEDSAVYLCASSGAGPEQFFGPGTRLTVL.

This sequence joins TRBV30 and TRBJ2-5; TRBD1 matches at 8 bases. CDR3 length: 14 residues. Trimming cost V 5 bases and J 6 bases; bases outside gene matches: 11. Germline V CDR1 and CDR2: GTSNPN, SVGIG (reference sequence). CDR3 nucleotide sequence: TGTGCCTGGGCACAGGGGGTTAGGATACAGACCCAGTACTTC. Its protein is CAWAQGVRIQTQYF.

The chain is built from TRBV2 and TRBJ2-4; perhaps TRBD1 as D (6 bases). The CDR3 sequence is 15 residues long. The V gene lost 6 bases and the J gene lost 3 bases, with 15 bases spanning the gap. Germline lookup yields CDR1 SNHLY and CDR2 FYNNEI. The CDR3 bases are TGTGCCAGCAGGGAATACAGGGCCGACAAAAACATTCAGTACTTC. Amino acid sequence: CASREYRADKNIQYF.

This sequence joins TRBV5-5 and TRBJ2-3; possibly TRBD1 for D (6 bases). This CDR3 has 13 amino acids. Trimming removed 6 bases at V and 1 base at J, with 9 bases between. CDR1 and CDR2 (germline): SGHKS, YYEKEE (reference sequence). As DNA, the CDR3 is TGTGCCAGCAAAGAGGGGGGCACAGATACGCAGTATTTT. Its protein is CASKEGGTDTQYF.

The chain links TRBV9 to TRBJ1-1; no firm D call. The CDR3 has 13 amino acids. The germline CDR1 and CDR2 sequences are SGDLS and YYNGEE. Trimming took off 3 bases at V and 0 bases at J, with 6 bases between the two ends. The DNA for the CDR3 is TGTGCCAGCAGCGGAGGGTTGAACACTGAAGCTTTCTTT. This translates into CASSGGLNTEAFF.

This CDR3 is CASSPPTIQETQYF. CDR3 nucleotide sequence: TGTGCCAGCTCACCACCGACAATCCAAGAGACCCAGTACTTC. V is TRBV18 and J is TRBJ2-5; D remains unclear. Trimming removed 0 bases from V and 1 base from J, with 6 bases in between. CDR3 length: 14 amino acids. Germline-derived CDR1 and CDR2 are KGHSH and LQKENI.

The chain combines TRBV5-5 with TRBJ1-5; a possible D gene is TRBD1 (5 bases). The V and J ends lost 1 base and 3 bases respectively, with 14 bases between them. The CDR3 totals 16 residues. Germline V gives CDR1 SGHKS, CDR2 YYEKEE (reference sequence). The chain's CDR3 is CASSLPPGGVNQPQHF. Here the CDR3 DNA reads TGTGCCAGCAGCTTGCCCCCGGGGGGGGTCAATCAGCCCCAGCATTTT.

V is TRBV3-1 (or the pseudogene TRBV3-2) and J is TRBJ2-2, with D perhaps matching TRBD1 (6 bases). Germline CDR1 and CDR2: LGHDT and YNNKEL (reference sequence). Trimming removed 2 bases at V and 3 bases at J, with 13 bases between. This CDR3 is built from 16 residues. The CDR3 protein is CASSQFAGAYTGELFF. DNA of the CDR3: TGTGCCAGCAGCCAATTTGCAGGGGCTTACACCGGGGAGCTGTTTTTT.

The chain couples TRBV4-1 to TRBJ1-1, with a tentative D call TRBD1 (5 bases). This CDR3 is built from 12 residues. Trimming left V 3 bases short and J 10 bases short, with 12 bases between. Germline CDR1 reads MGHRA; CDR2 reads YSYEKL. In DNA form, the CDR3 reads TGCGCCAGCAGCCAGGGGGGGGTTATAGCTTTCTTT. Protein: CASSQGGVIAFF.

The chain couples TRBV28 to TRBJ2-4, with 9 positions matching TRBD1. Per germline, CDR1 MDHEN and CDR2 SYDVKM. The CDR3 covers 17 residues. V was clipped by 5 bases and J by 4 bases; unmatched bases: 12. CDR3 region: CASSNPGQGILKNIQYF. In DNA, the CDR3 is TGTGCCAGCAGTAACCCCGGACAGGGGATTCTAAAAAACATTCAGTACTTC.

This chain connects TRBV18 to TRBJ2-7, with D maybe TRBD2 (5 bases). The ends were cut back, 2 bases at V and 0 bases at J, with 11 bases in the middle. This CDR3 spans 15 amino acids. Germline V lookup: CDR1 KGHSH, CDR2 LQKENI. CDR3 loop: CASSPSLAGSYEQYF. The CDR3, as DNA: TGTGCCAGCTCACCATCCCTAGCTGGCTCCTACGAGCAGTACTTC.

With regard to this clone: Other DNA variants within this sample encode the same CDR3. V gene TRBV7-9 combines with J gene TRBJ2-7, with D possibly TRBD1 on 5 matching bases. Germline V gene data show CDR1 as SEHNR and CDR2 as FQNEAQ (reference sequence). V dropped 5 bases and J dropped 3 bases, with 8 bases sitting between them. This CDR3 spans 12 amino acids. This CDR3 is CASSLQGYEQYF. CDR3 in DNA: TGTGCCAGCAGCCTTCAGGGCTACGAGCAGTACTTC. The variable domain in full, with the rest retrieved from reference TRBV7-9 and TRBJ2-7, is DTGVSQNPRHKITKRGQNVTFRCDPISEHNRLYWYRQTLGQGPEFLTYFQNEAQLEKSRLLSDRFSAERPKGSFSTLEIQRTEQGDSAMYLCASSLQGYEQYFGPGTRLTVT.

The chain employs TRBV3-1 (or the pseudogene TRBV3-2) and TRBJ2-1; 10 bases are shared with TRBD2. The V gene's germline CDR1 is LGHDT and CDR2 YNNKEL (reference sequence). The CDR3 is made up of 17 amino acids. Trimming at V came to 0 bases and at J to 7 bases, leaving 9 bases not matched to a gene. CDR3 sequence reads: CASSQEGSSGRRNEQFF. CDR3 DNA: TGTGCCAGCAGCCAAGAAGGCTCTAGCGGGAGAAGGAATGAGCAGTTCTTC.

This clone was found once. V is TRBV28 and J is TRBJ1-6, with 9 bases identical to TRBD1. Germline CDR1 reads MDHEN; CDR2 reads SYDVKM. There are 12 residues in the CDR3. V trimming: 8 bases; J trimming: 11 bases; junction bases outside the gene matches: 4. The CDR3 reads CASDRGGPPLHF. CDR3 DNA sequence: TGTGCCAGCGACAGGGGGGGCCCACCCCTCCACTTT.

The chain carries TRBV4-1 and TRBJ2-1, with TRBD1 matching over 7 bases. With V trimmed by 0 bases and J by 3 bases, 8 bases remained unmatched. Per the germline V gene, CDR1 is MGHRA and CDR2 is YSYEKL. This CDR3 has 17 amino acids. As DNA, the CDR3 is TGCGCCAGCAGCCAAGACCCCTACAGGGGAAGCTACAATGAGCAGTTCTTC. Residues: CASSQDPYRGSYNEQFF.

This chain joins TRBV9 and TRBJ1-1; 9 bases line up with TRBD1. The germline CDR1 and CDR2 sequences are SGDLS and YYNGEE. The CDR3 spans 13 residues. After removal of 2 bases from V and 8 bases from J, the junction contained 4 bases not matched to a gene. The CDR3 loop reads CASSVGGTGEAFF. CDR3 bases: TGTGCCAGCAGCGTTGGGGGGACAGGGGAAGCTTTCTTT.

J is TRBJ1-4 and V is TRBV10-2; 7 positions agree with TRBD1. CDR1 and CDR2 from the germline V gene are WSHSY and SAAADI. CDR3 length: 13 amino acids. The ends lost 8 bases at V and 6 bases at J; junction bases unmatched: 6. The CDR3 DNA reads as TGCGCCAGCCAGGGGGACCGAGATGAAAAACTGTTTTTT. It codes for CASQGDRDEKLFF.

Comments on this clone: Different DNA sequences within this sample yield the same CDR3. This rearrangement joins TRBV5-1 to TRBJ2-3; 8 bases fit TRBD2. The CDR3 consists of 16 residues. The junction had 4 bases not matched to a gene; V was cut back by 1 base and J by 0 bases. Germline loops: CDR1 SGHRS, CDR2 YFSETQ. CDR3 sequence (DNA): TGCGCCAGCAGCTTGACTAGCGGTGCTAGCACAGATACGCAGTATTTT. This codes for CASSLTSGASTDTQYF.

The genes are TRBV7-3 and TRBJ1-6; D may be TRBD1 (5 bases). This CDR3 has 13 residues. Trimming left V 4 bases short and J 9 bases short, with 10 bases between. From germline, CDR1 is SGHTA and CDR2 FQGTGA. The CDR3 bases are TGTGCCAGCAGCTCGACAGTTGCTTCACCCCTCCACTTT. Translation: CASSSTVASPLHF.